The 12 T cell receptor beta chains listed next were all sequenced from one sample in a study of long-term antiretroviral therapy in people with HIV. Survey level was the resolution at which the v3.0 immunoSEQ assay ran. Sequencing was performed with immunoSEQ multiplex PCR; in TCRdb, only in-frame clones are kept and a portion is missing. Found here are some 20,000 clones, around 80% of them singletons; the top ten hold 5.5% to 8%. The specimen comprised unsorted PBMCs, sampled 2.2 years after starting antiretroviral therapy. These receptor sequences come from a man between 45 and 60 years old with HIV.

The chain joins TRBV4-3 to TRBJ2-1, with 7 bases lining up with TRBD2. Germline CDR1 is LGHNA and CDR2 is YSLEER. This CDR3 is 16 amino acids long. J lost 6 bases, V lost 4 bases, and 12 bases had no gene match. CDR3 residues: CASSLFAPSGTNEQFF. In nucleotides, the CDR3 is TGCGCCAGCAGCCTTTTTGCCCCTAGCGGCACCAATGAGCAGTTCTTC.

V and J are TRBV11-2 and TRBJ2-1; D uncertain. The CDR3 extends over 17 amino acids. Germline V gene data show CDR1 as SGHAT and CDR2 as FQNNGV. The V and J ends lost 7 bases and 5 bases respectively, with 24 bases between them. CDR3: CASTSYGRNLPNNEQFF. The CDR3 region has the DNA TGTGCCAGCACCTCCTATGGGCGGAACCTCCCAAACAATGAGCAGTTCTTC.

This chain links TRBV7-9 with TRBJ2-1; 7 nucleotides align to TRBD2. V lost 2 bases and J lost 5; bases outside the gene matches: 12. The CDR3 is 17 residues long. Germline V CDR1 and CDR2: SEHNR, FQNEAQ (reference sequence). CDR3 in amino acids: CASSLNTRAGRDNEQFF. DNA for the CDR3: TGTGCCAGCAGCTTAAATACCCGAGCGGGAAGGGACAATGAGCAGTTCTTC.

In this sample, this clone turned up once. The gene calls are TRBV10-3 and TRBJ2-5; 9 bases align to TRBD1. This CDR3 has 15 amino acids. The junction had 12 bases not matched to a gene; V was cut back by 8 bases and J by 5 bases. Per the germline V gene, CDR1 is ENHRY and CDR2 is SYGVKD. Written as DNA, the CDR3 is TGTGCCATCGGAGCCGGGACAGGGACCGGGGAGACCCAGTACTTC. This sequence encodes CAIGAGTGTGETQYF.

The CDR3 sequence: CASSYEFGGHKNIQYF. Written as DNA, the CDR3 is TGTGCCAGCAGTTACGAGTTCGGGGGCCACAAAAACATTCAGTACTTC. V is TRBV6-7 and J is TRBJ2-4; the D call may be TRBD1 or TRBD2 (6 bases each). TRBV6-7 is annotated as an ORF whose role is uncertain. CDR3 size: 16 residues. Trimming pared 2 bases from V and 3 bases from J, leaving 14 bases between.

Here the CDR3 reads CASSPDTKQYF. In DNA, the CDR3 is TGTGCCAGCAGTCCGGACACGAAGCAGTACTTC. The V call is TRBV11-2, the J call TRBJ2-7, with D possibly being TRBD1 (5 bases). CDR3 length: 11 amino acids. The germline V gene has CDR1 SGHAT and CDR2 FQNNGV. Between the trimmed V and J ends, which lost 6 bases and 8 bases, there was a span of 11 bases.

The chain has TRBV4-3 and TRBJ1-3; D is uncertain. Germline CDR1 and CDR2: LGHNA and YSLEER. V dropped 2 bases and J dropped 2 bases, with 7 bases sitting between them. The CDR3 has 14 residues. CDR3 sequence: CASSQRGPGNTIYF. In DNA, the CDR3 is TGCGCCAGCAGCCAACGAGGCCCTGGAAACACCATATATTTT.

This chain connects TRBV21-1 to TRBJ2-7; the table's D call TRBD1 went unverified against the DNA. TRBV21-1 is an annotated pseudogene. This CDR3 contains 16 residues. The CDR3, as DNA: TGTGCCAGCAGCTCGCCGGGACAGGAATCCACCTACGAGCAGTACTTC. It specifies CASSSPGQESTYEQYF.

The genes are TRBV2 and TRBJ2-7; tentative D call: TRBD1 (7 bases). From germline, CDR1 is SNHLY and CDR2 FYNNEI. Trimming removed 4 bases at V and 4 bases at J, with 17 bases between. The CDR3 is 15 amino acids. Here the CDR3 DNA reads TGTGCCAGCAGTGTCGGGGGACAGCCTTTTTACGAGCAGTACTTC. The encoded protein is CASSVGGQPFYEQYF.

This clone was detected a few times. This chain uses TRBV2 with TRBJ1-4; 7 nucleotides line up with TRBD1. Trimming at V came to 4 bases and at J to 10 bases, leaving 3 bases not matched to a gene. The V gene's germline CDR1 is SNHLY and CDR2 FYNNEI. This CDR3 has 12 residues. The CDR3 sequence is CASSAPGGKLFF. CDR3 DNA sequence: TGTGCCAGCAGTGCTCCAGGGGGAAAACTGTTTTTT.

The rearrangement links TRBV7-2 to TRBJ1-4; D uncertain. The CDR3 is made up of 14 amino acids. The V gene lost 5 bases and the J gene lost 0 bases, with 7 bases spanning the gap. The V gene's germline CDR1 is SGHTA and CDR2 FQGNSA. CDR3 coding DNA: TGTGCCAGCAGCATAAGAGCAACTAATGAAAAACTGTTTTTT. This gives the protein CASSIRATNEKLFF.

The V gene is TRBV19, the J gene TRBJ2-3; TRBD1 matches at 9 bases. This CDR3 region has 16 residues. The junction had 7 bases not matched to a gene; V was cut back by 5 bases and J by 1 base. Germline assignment: CDR1 LNHDA and CDR2 SQIVND (reference sequence). The CDR3 DNA reads as TGTGCCAGTAGTCCCAACAGGGGGCAGGGCACAGATACGCAGTATTTT. It encodes CASSPNRGQGTDTQYF.